The entry below gives a single T cell receptor (beta chain) sequence along with its context. This sample was taken from a study of blood T cell repertoires in COVID-19. Study at large: Italy, Spain and the United States were the sources of the convalescent and acute COVID-19 samples. Sample material is recorded as cDNA or gDNA derived from T cells, B-cell-depleted T cells, or PBMCs.

Participants were aged about 18 to 89 years from about two dozen US areas. Grouping used clinical history reported by participants in a survey and questionnaire. The method was immunoSEQ multiplex PCR; TCRdb's version includes in-frame clones alone and lacks a portion of them. Of some 62,000 clones in the sample, roughly 80% are singletons; the top ten hold less than 4.5%. The origin of this receptor is a woman between 35 and 50 years old with acute COVID-19. Material for sequencing was PBMCs or T cells enriched from blood (not recorded which).

CDR3 nucleotide sequence: TGCAGCGTTGAAGTCGACAGGGGGCTCGGGGAGCAGTACTTC. It codes for CSVEVDRGLGEQYF. The chain has TRBV29-1 and TRBJ2-7, with 10 bases aligning to TRBD1. V lost 1 base and J lost 7; bases outside the gene matches: 7. Germline V CDR1 and CDR2: SQVTM, ANQGSEA. The CDR3 extends over 14 amino acids.